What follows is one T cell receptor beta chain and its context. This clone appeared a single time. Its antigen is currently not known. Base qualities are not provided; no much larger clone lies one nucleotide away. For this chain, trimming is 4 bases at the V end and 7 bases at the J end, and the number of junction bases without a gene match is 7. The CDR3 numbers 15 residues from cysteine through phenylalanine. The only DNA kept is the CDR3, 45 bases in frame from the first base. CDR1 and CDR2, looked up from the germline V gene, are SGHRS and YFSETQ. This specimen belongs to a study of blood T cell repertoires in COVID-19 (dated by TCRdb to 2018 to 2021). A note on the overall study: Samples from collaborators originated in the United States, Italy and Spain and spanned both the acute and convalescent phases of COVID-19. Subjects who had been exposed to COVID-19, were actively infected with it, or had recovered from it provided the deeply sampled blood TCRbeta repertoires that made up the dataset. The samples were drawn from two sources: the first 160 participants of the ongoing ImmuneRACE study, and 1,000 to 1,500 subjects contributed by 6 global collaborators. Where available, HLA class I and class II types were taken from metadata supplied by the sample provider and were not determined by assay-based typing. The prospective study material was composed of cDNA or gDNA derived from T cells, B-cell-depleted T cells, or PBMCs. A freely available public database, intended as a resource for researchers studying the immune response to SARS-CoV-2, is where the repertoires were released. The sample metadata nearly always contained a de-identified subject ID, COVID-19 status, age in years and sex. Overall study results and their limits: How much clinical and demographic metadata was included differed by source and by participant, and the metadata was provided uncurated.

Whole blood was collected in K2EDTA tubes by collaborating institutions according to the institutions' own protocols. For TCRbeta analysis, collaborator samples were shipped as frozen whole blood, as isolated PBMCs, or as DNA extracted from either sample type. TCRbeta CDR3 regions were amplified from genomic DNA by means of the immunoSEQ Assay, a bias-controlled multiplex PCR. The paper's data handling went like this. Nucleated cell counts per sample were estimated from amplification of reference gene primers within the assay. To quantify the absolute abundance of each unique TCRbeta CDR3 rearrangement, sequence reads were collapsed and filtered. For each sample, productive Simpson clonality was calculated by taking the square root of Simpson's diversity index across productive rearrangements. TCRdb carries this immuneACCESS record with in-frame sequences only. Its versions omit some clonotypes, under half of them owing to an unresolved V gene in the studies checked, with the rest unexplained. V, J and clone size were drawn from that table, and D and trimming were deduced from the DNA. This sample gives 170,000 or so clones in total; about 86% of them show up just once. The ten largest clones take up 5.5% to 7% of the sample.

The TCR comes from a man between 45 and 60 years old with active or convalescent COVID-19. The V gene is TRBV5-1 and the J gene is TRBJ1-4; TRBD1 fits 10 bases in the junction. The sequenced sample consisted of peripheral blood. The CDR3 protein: CASSPTGGAFEKLFF. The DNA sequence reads TGCGCCAGCAGCCCGACAGGGGGCGCCTTTGAAAAACTGTTTTTT. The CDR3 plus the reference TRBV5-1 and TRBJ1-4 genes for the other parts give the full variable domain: KAGVTQTPRYLIKTRGQQVTLSCSPISGHRSVSWYQQTPGQGLQFLFEYFSETQRNKGNFPGRFSGRQFSNSRSEMNVSTLELGDSALYLCASSPTGGAFEKLFFGSGTQLSVL.